This T cell receptor beta chain was retrieved from a study of OX40 agonist ivuxolimab in advanced cancers. Overall study: Patients were dosed intravenously with ivuxolimab at 0.01 to 10 mg/kg every 2 weeks. Checkpoint inhibitors had been given previously to 40% of patients. The study, taken as a whole, reports: Normalized T-cell clonal expansion was also low in a subset of nonresponders. Circulating CD4+ and CD8+ T cells showed clonal expansion by week 6 at 0.1 to 3.0 mg/kg.

Using immunoSEQ multiplex PCR, the repertoire was profiled, and TCRdb retains in-frame clones only, with some absent. Among fewer than 75,000 clones, over 75% were seen once, and the ten largest hold around 8%. Trimming removed 5 bases from V and 6 bases from J, with 14 bases in between. In germline, CDR1 is LNHDA, CDR2 SQIVND (reference sequence). There are 13 residues in the CDR3. The sample holds a few counts of this clone. Its target is not known. This CDR3 is also generated by other DNA sequences in the sample. The chain links TRBV19 to TRBJ2-7; a weak D match, TRBD1 (6 bases). The sample here was CD4+ or CD8+ T cells sorted from blood, taken in a trial of the OX40 agonist ivuxolimab. The source of this sequence is an adult with an advanced solid tumor such as melanoma, head and neck, liver or kidney cancer. CDR3 in DNA: TGTGCCAGTAGTGTCCAGCAGGGGCGCGAGCAGTACTTC. Its translation is CASSVQQGREQYF.